The rows below give T cell receptor beta chains drawn from one sample of a study of cytomegalovirus exposure and HLA in healthy donors. TCRdb's table, derived via immunoSEQ multiplex PCR, lists solely in-frame clones and lacks some. In the table there are 150,000 to 200,000 clones, more than 70% of which are singletons. Sequencing used PBMCs. The origin of the receptors is a man aged 35 to 55 in good health and CMV-seropositive. The CDR3 runs from the conserved cysteine through the conserved F or W. A D gene is named only where the DNA matches it firmly. Some rows have no size entry. The others give once, few or many, or a class for an expanded clone.

j_gene | v_gene | d_gene | abundance | CDR3nt | CDR3aa
TRBJ2-7 | TRBV5-4 | - | once | TGTGCCAGCAGCTTGGACAGCCTCCCCTCCTACGAGCAGTACTTC | CASSLDSLPSYEQYF
TRBJ2-1 | TRBV7-2 | - | - | TGTGCCAGCAGCTTAGCGGCGGTGTCCTACAATGAGCAGTTCTTC | CASSLAAVSYNEQFF
TRBJ2-5 | TRBV9 | TRBD2 | - | TGTGCCAGCAGCGTAGGATTGTTAGCGGGAGAAGAGACCCAGTACTTC | CASSVGLLAGEETQYF
TRBJ2-5 | TRBV6-1 | TRBD2 | - | TGTGCCAGCAGTGAGAGGGTGGGAGGTGGGGCTAGCGGGACTAAAGAGACCCAGTACTTC | CASSERVGGGASGTKETQYF
TRBJ2-1 | TRBV4-3 | TRBD2 | - | TGCGCCAGCAGCCAACGTGGACTAGCGGGGGTCGAGCAGTTCTTC | CASSQRGLAGVEQFF
TRBJ2-2 | TRBV10-3 | - | - | TGTGCCATCACAAGGGAGTCCCCCGGGGAGCTGTTTTTT | CAITRESPGELFF
TRBJ2-7 | TRBV7-6 | - | once | TGTGCCAGCAGCTTGTGGACAGACTACGAGCAGTACTTC | CASSLWTDYEQYF
TRBJ1-1 | TRBV2 | TRBD1 | - | TGTGCCAGCAGTGTCGGGACAGAGAGTGAAGCTTTCTTT | CASSVGTESEAFF
TRBJ2-2 | TRBV19 | - | - | TGTGCCAGTACTAGGGGGGGCACCGGGGAGCTGTTTTTT | CASTRGGTGELFF
TRBJ2-6 | TRBV12-5 | - | once | TGTGCTAGTGGGCTGGCGACTAGTGGCTCTGGGGCCAACGTCCTGACTTTC | CASGLATSGSGANVLTF
TRBJ2-3 | TRBV9 | TRBD2 | - | TGTGCCAGCAGCTCTAGAGCGGGCCCGGGAGGTGATACGCAGTATTTT | CASSSRAGPGGDTQYF
TRBJ2-5 | TRBV25-1 | TRBD1 | - | TGTGCCAACAGTGAAGGGGGACAGGGATCCCAAGAGACCCAGTACTTC | CANSEGGQGSQETQYF
TRBJ2-7 | TRBV9 | TRBD2 | - | TGTGCCAGCAGCGTGGGGACTAGCGGGGCCTACGAGCAGTACTTC | CASSVGTSGAYEQYF
TRBJ2-5 | TRBV7-9 | TRBD1 | - | TGTGCCAGCAGCCCGGACAGGGGTCGAGAGACCCAGTACTTC | CASSPDRGRETQYF
TRBJ2-2 | TRBV18 | TRBD2 | - | TGTGCCAGCTCACCACGTTTAGCGGGAGGCGGCACCGGGGAGCTGTTTTTT | CASSPRLAGGGTGELFF